Sequencing of this TCR beta chain was carried out in a study of blood T cell repertoires in COVID-19. Researchers sorted participants into cohorts using their self-reported clinical history. The study recruited exposed participants who had met a COVID-19 case within 2 weeks before entry. Some clones are missing from TCRdb's copy, which holds only in-frame ones; the method was immunoSEQ multiplex PCR. The repertoire has about 350,000 clones, about nine tenths of them found once; the top ten carry approximately 0.97%. The sequencing input was PBMCs or T cells enriched from blood (not recorded which). The origin of this receptor is a woman younger than 45 who had been exposed to COVID-19.

In nucleotides, the CDR3 is TGTGCCAGCAGTGGGGACAGGAGACGCAATCAGCCCCAGCATTTT. Protein sequence: CASSGDRRRNQPQHF. J is TRBJ1-5 and V is TRBV2; 8 bases line up with TRBD1. Germline V gene lookup returns CDR1 SNHLY and CDR2 FYNNEI. The CDR3 loop spans 15 amino acids. V lost 4 bases, J lost 2 bases, and 4 bases stayed unmatched.